This record covers a single T cell receptor (beta chain). This record comes from a study of blood T cell repertoires in COVID-19. Study as a whole: Sources were T cells, B-cell-depleted T cells, or PBMCs; the material itself was cDNA or gDNA.

This CDR3 comprises 14 residues. V dropped 1 base and J dropped 8 bases, with 15 bases sitting between them. The V gene's germline CDR1 is SGHNT and CDR2 YYREEE (reference sequence). Per the authors' pipeline: Quantification of nucleated cells was approximated via reference gene primer amplification. Sequenced by immunoSEQ multiplex PCR; TCRdb stores in-frame clones only, minus some. For V, J and clone size, that table is used; D and trimming come from the DNA. The top ten hold 9.5% to 11% of the sample, which has over 250,000 clones, around 85% seen once. The sequencing input was peripheral blood. The chain recombines TRBV5-4 with TRBJ1-2, with D possibly being TRBD1 (5 bases). The TCR sequence derives from a woman aged 70-85 years with acute or convalescent COVID-19. The CDR3: CASSLRAGLSGYTF. The CDR3 DNA follows: TGTGCCAGCAGCTTGAGGGCAGGGTTAAGCGGCTACACCTTC.